The 18 T cell receptor beta chains presented below share a single source sample, sequenced in a study of blood T cell repertoires in COVID-19. TCRdb's table, derived via immunoSEQ multiplex PCR, lists solely in-frame clones and lacks some. The repertoire includes hundreds of thousands of clones, 70% to 90% of them detected once, and roughly a tenth sits in the top ten. Sequencing used PBMCs or T cells enriched from blood (not recorded which). The receptor source for this set is a woman in her thirties or forties who had recovered from COVID-19.

J is TRBJ2-1 and V is TRBV7-9, with D possibly being TRBD2 (6 bases). CDR1 is SEHNR and CDR2 is FQNEAQ in the germline V gene (reference sequence). This CDR3 contains 14 residues. Trimming removed 1 base from V and 8 bases from J, with 12 bases in between. The CDR3: CASSLGLVNYEQFF. The CDR3 nucleotides are TGTGCCAGCAGCTTAGGACTAGTTAACTATGAGCAGTTCTTC.

This clone came up once. The gene calls are TRBV9 and TRBJ2-1; TRBD1 matches 8 bases. Losses at the gene ends were 2 bases for V and 10 bases for J; bases not matched to a gene: 14. From germline, CDR1 is SGDLS and CDR2 YYNGEE. CDR3 size: 16 residues. CDR3 residues: CASSVSGQGRLVEQFF. The CDR3 DNA sequence: TGTGCCAGCAGCGTCTCCGGACAGGGCCGGTTGGTCGAGCAGTTCTTC.

The V and J genes are TRBV30 and TRBJ2-3; TRBD1 is a possible D gene (6 bases). The ends were cut back, 4 bases at V and 5 bases at J, with 16 bases in the middle. Germline V CDR1 and CDR2: GTSNPN, SVGIG (reference sequence). The CDR3 runs 14 residues. The CDR3 DNA reads TGTGCCTGGACCGAAAACTCCAGGGGAGATACGCAGTATTTT. Its protein product is CAWTENSRGDTQYF. Filled out from reference TRBV30 and TRBJ2-3, the complete variable domain reads SQTIHQWPATLVQPVGSPLSLECTVEGTSNPNLYWYRQAAGRGLQLLFYSVGIGQISSEVPQNLSASRPQDRQFILSSKKLLLSDSGFYLCAWTENSRGDTQYFGPGTRLTVL.

The chain couples TRBV6-5 to TRBJ1-2; possibly TRBD1 for D (5 bases). Germline-derived CDR1 and CDR2 are MNHEY and SVGAGI. This CDR3 contains 16 residues. Trimming pared 0 bases from V and 4 bases from J, leaving 15 bases between. Here the CDR3 reads CASSYSSAGLSYGYTF. The DNA for the CDR3 is TGTGCCAGCAGTTACTCCTCTGCAGGGCTGAGCTATGGCTACACCTTC.

V is TRBV5-4 and J is TRBJ1-2, with D uncertain. With 0 bases removed from V and 0 bases from J, the gap between germline ends came to 9 bases. Germline CDR1 reads SGHNT; CDR2 reads YYREEE (reference sequence). The CDR3 runs to 15 residues. CDR3 nucleotide sequence: TGTGCCAGCAGCTTGGATGGACTAACTAACTATGGCTACACCTTC. Translating gives CASSLDGLTNYGYTF.

V gene TRBV6-2 or TRBV6-3 combines with J gene TRBJ1-2; D perhaps matches TRBD1 (6 bases). Trimming shortened V by 6 bases and J by 2 bases, and 13 bases separated the two germline ends. Germline loops: CDR1 MNHEY, CDR2 SVGEGT. This CDR3 is 14 amino acids long. CDR3 sequence (DNA): TGTGCCAGCAGCAGTACAGGGTACAACTATGGCTACACCTTC. Its protein product is CASSSTGYNYGYTF.

V is TRBV2 and J is TRBJ1-1, with a tentative D call TRBD1 (5 bases). V lost 7 bases to trimming and J lost 7 bases, with 16 bases between them. Germline CDR1 and CDR2: SNHLY and FYNNEI. CDR3 length: 13 residues. CDR3 sequence: CASIFGADNEAFF. The CDR3 nucleotides are TGTGCCAGCATATTTGGGGCGGACAATGAAGCTTTCTTT.

The chain joins TRBV19 to TRBJ2-6; the match to TRBD2 covers 8 bases. Germline loops: CDR1 LNHDA, CDR2 SQIVND (reference sequence). The trim removed 5 bases at V and 2 bases at J, leaving 5 bases unmatched. This CDR3 has 16 amino acids. The CDR3 is CASSSPGGAGANVLTF. CDR3 nucleotide sequence: TGTGCCAGTAGTTCCCCGGGGGGGGCTGGGGCCAACGTCCTGACTTTC. Filled out from reference TRBV19 and TRBJ2-6, the complete variable domain reads DGGITQSPKYLFRKEGQNVTLSCEQNLNHDAMYWYRQDPGQGLRLIYYSQIVNDFQKGDIAEGYSVSREKKESFPLTVTSAQKNPTAFYLCASSSPGGAGANVLTFGAGSRLTVL.

The V gene is TRBV10-3, the J gene TRBJ2-7; 7 bases map to TRBD2. From germline, CDR1 is ENHRY and CDR2 SYGVKD. V gave up 1 base and J gave up 2 bases; unmatched junction bases: 8. The CDR3 length is 16 residues. CDR3 loop: CAISEFRGDAAYEQYF. CDR3 bases: TGTGCCATCAGTGAGTTCCGGGGGGACGCAGCCTACGAGCAGTACTTC.

V usage is TRBV6-5 and J usage is TRBJ2-7; the match to TRBD2 covers 11 bases. V dropped 7 bases and J dropped 4; count of bases not matched to a gene: 6. Germline CDR1 reads MNHEY; CDR2 reads SVGAGI. CDR3 size: 14 residues. The CDR3 spells CASTPGLAVYEQYF. The CDR3 region has the DNA TGTGCCAGCACTCCGGGACTAGCGGTTTACGAGCAGTACTTC.

The chain links TRBV9 to TRBJ2-3; a weak D match, TRBD2 (6 bases). This CDR3 contains 16 residues. Germline V CDR1 and CDR2: SGDLS, YYNGEE. Trimming stripped 0 bases from V and 0 bases from J, with 11 bases between. CDR3 residues: CASSVDEGGSTDTQYF. Here the CDR3 DNA reads TGTGCCAGCAGCGTAGATGAGGGAGGAAGCACAGATACGCAGTATTTT.

This chain connects TRBV4-3 to TRBJ2-1; 11 bases fit TRBD2. Germline CDR1 LGHNA, CDR2 YSLEER. V lost 1 base and J lost 4; bases outside the gene matches: 9. The CDR3 runs 18 residues. CDR3: CASSQAGASGRTYNEQFF. CDR3 coding DNA: TGCGCCAGCAGCCAAGCCGGGGCTAGCGGGAGGACTTACAATGAGCAGTTCTTC.

The V and J genes are TRBV6-1 and TRBJ2-4, with 11 positions matching TRBD1. The J segment lost 0 bases and the V segment lost 3 bases, leaving 7 bases of the junction unmatched. From germline, CDR1 is MNHNS and CDR2 SASEGT. The CDR3 consists of 18 residues. DNA for the CDR3: TGTGCCAGCAGTGATGGGGGGGACAGGGGGATAGCCAAAAACATTCAGTACTTC. Translating gives CASSDGGDRGIAKNIQYF.

The V gene is TRBV25-1, the J gene TRBJ2-7; D is unclear. Germline V gene lookup returns CDR1 MGHDK and CDR2 SYGVNS. The CDR3 has 13 residues. The V gene lost 4 bases and the J gene lost 3 bases, with 10 bases spanning the gap. The CDR3 protein is CASSGADFYEQYF. The CDR3 DNA reads TGTGCCAGCAGTGGGGCAGATTTCTACGAGCAGTACTTC.

This clone was observed a handful of times. This sequence joins TRBV7-2 and TRBJ1-6; TRBD1 matches at 7 bases. From germline, CDR1 is SGHTA and CDR2 FQGNSA. The CDR3 totals 15 residues. The J segment lost 9 bases and the V segment lost 0 bases, leaving 5 bases of the junction unmatched. CDR3 region: CASSLARQGLSPLHF. The CDR3 DNA reads TGTGCCAGCAGCTTAGCGCGACAGGGACTTTCACCCCTCCACTTT.

V is TRBV6-1 and J is TRBJ1-3, with D possibly matching TRBD1 (6 bases). V lost 2 bases, J lost 0 bases, and 17 bases lay in between. The germline V gene encodes CDR1 MNHNS and CDR2 SASEGT. The CDR3 consists of 18 residues. This CDR3 reads CASSETWTVGRSGNTIYF. Written as DNA, the CDR3 is TGTGCCAGCAGTGAAACGTGGACAGTGGGGCGCTCTGGAAACACCATATATTTT.

Only one count was recorded for this clone. This chain links TRBV7-9 with TRBJ1-2; TRBD1 matches at 12 bases. CDR1 is SEHNR and CDR2 is FQNEAQ in the germline V gene (reference sequence). This CDR3 is built from 15 residues. With 5 bases clipped from V and 5 bases from J, the junction kept 6 bases outside the gene matches. CDR3 region: CASSPGTGGGYGYTF. The CDR3 nucleotides read TGTGCCAGCAGCCCTGGGACAGGGGGCGGGTATGGCTACACCTTC.

This chain joins TRBV20-1 and TRBJ2-5, with 12 bases identical to TRBD2. The CDR3 has 19 amino acids. J was trimmed by 4 bases and V by 3 bases; bases with no gene match: 18. Germline V gene lookup returns CDR1 DFQATT and CDR2 SNEGSKA (reference sequence). CDR3 nucleotide sequence: TGCAGTGCTAGTCGACCCCCGGGACTAGCGGGCAACCGGGGAGAGACCCAGTACTTC. Translated, it gives CSASRPPGLAGNRGETQYF.